This record concerns one T cell receptor beta chain sequence. This CDR3 contains 13 residues. J lost 5 bases, V lost 7 bases, and 6 bases had no gene match. Germline CDR1 ENHRY, CDR2 SYGVKD. Seattle patient enrollment occurred during active infection, with longitudinal follow-up thereafter. In the study's own analysis: Amplified reference gene primers provided the basis for estimating nucleated cell counts. The assay was immunoSEQ multiplex PCR, and TCRdb's table has in-frame clones only and misses some. The D gene and trimming were derived from the DNA, and the V and J assignments and clone size from that table. Seen here are 210,000 or so clones, less than 85% observed once, and the top ten hold over 6%. These data come from a study of blood T cell repertoires in COVID-19. Study as a whole: T cells, B-cell-depleted T cells, or PBMCs provided the cDNA or gDNA that served as material.

The sample consisted of peripheral blood. The chain has TRBV10-3 and TRBJ2-7, with TRBD1 identical over 9 bases. The TCR sequence derives from a woman at least 80 years old with COVID-19, enrolled during active disease. CDR3 sequence (DNA): TGTGCCATCAAGGGACAGGGTGTCCACGAGCAGTACTTC. It yields the protein CAIKGQGVHEQYF.